These 8 T cell receptor beta chains came from one sample sequenced in a study of identical twins. Each CDR3 protein gets one entry after TCRdb re-called the 5' RACE reads with MiXCR. This table holds about 500,000 distinct CDR3 sequences, roughly 13% found once. These records were also assigned to another study, of yellow fever vaccine responses in identical twins.

Sequenced material: CD4+ T cells sorted from blood. The origin of the receptors is a woman between 18 and 29 years old in good health.

This clonotype was detected only a few times. The rearrangement uses TRBV2 and TRBJ2-2; weak D call: TRBD1 (5 bases). This CDR3 is built from 16 residues. The germline V gene encodes CDR1 SNHLY and CDR2 FYNNEI. V dropped 3 bases and J dropped 0 bases, with 11 bases sitting between them. The CDR3 sequence: CASSESRVANTGELFF. The DNA for the CDR3 is TGTGCCAGCAGTGAGTCCAGGGTTGCGAACACCGGGGAGCTGTTTTTT.

The chain couples TRBV11-3 to TRBJ2-5, with no clear D. Germline CDR1 and CDR2: SGHNT and YENEEA. The CDR3 spans 17 residues. Trimming removed 5 bases at V and 2 bases at J, with 21 bases between. In nucleotides, the CDR3 is TGTGCCAGCAGCACCCGGAATGAAGAGAGATTTCAAGAGACCCAGTACTTC. Translating gives CASSTRNEERFQETQYF.

This chain joins TRBV11-2 and TRBJ2-5; TRBD1 aligns across 9 bases. Looked up from germline, CDR1 is SGHAT and CDR2 is FQNNGV. After removal of 5 bases from V and 6 bases from J, the junction contained 7 bases not matched to a gene. The CDR3 consists of 14 residues. The CDR3 reads CASSLDRGIQTQYF. The DNA of the CDR3 is TGTGCCAGCAGCCTCGACAGGGGGATACAGACCCAGTACTTC. Using reference TRBV11-2 and TRBJ2-5 for the parts outside the CDR3, the full variable domain is EAGVAQSPRYKIIEKRQSVAFWCNPISGHATLYWYQQILGQGPKLLIQFQNNGVVDDSQLPKDRFSAERLKGVDSTLKIQPAKLEDSAVYLCASSLDRGIQTQYFGPGTRLLVL.

The genes are TRBV19 and TRBJ2-1, with D perhaps matching TRBD2 (6 bases). The CDR3 is 16 amino acids. V lost 5 bases to trimming and J lost 5 bases, with 19 bases between them. Germline loops: CDR1 LNHDA, CDR2 SQIVND (reference sequence). CDR3 protein: CASSLVLAKPHNEQFF. In DNA form, the CDR3 reads TGTGCCAGTAGTTTAGTACTAGCCAAGCCCCACAATGAGCAGTTCTTC.

This clonotype has just a few counts. The chain has TRBV19 and TRBJ1-5, with a tentative D call TRBD1 (6 bases). Looked up from germline, CDR1 is LNHDA and CDR2 is SQIVND (reference sequence). V lost 8 bases, J lost 2 bases, and 13 bases lay in between. The CDR3 loop spans 14 amino acids. The CDR3 nucleotides read TGTGCCAGTGCTACAGGGTACGGCAATCAGCCCCAGCATTTT. Translating it yields CASATGYGNQPQHF. The full variable domain, rest sourced from reference TRBV19 and TRBJ1-5, is DGGITQSPKYLFRKEGQNVTLSCEQNLNHDAMYWYRQDPGQGLRLIYYSQIVNDFQKGDIAEGYSVSREKKESFPLTVTSAQKNPTAFYLCASATGYGNQPQHFGDGTRLSIL.

The V gene is TRBV15, the J gene TRBJ2-3, with 10 nucleotides matching TRBD1. Germline V gene sequence: CDR1 LNHNV, CDR2 YYDKDF (reference sequence). The CDR3 runs 15 residues. With 2 bases clipped from V and 3 bases from J, the junction kept 2 bases outside the gene matches. The CDR3 loop reads CATSRRQGATDTQYF. The CDR3 bases are TGTGCCACCAGCAGACGACAGGGGGCGACAGATACGCAGTATTTT.

The chain joins TRBV5-1 to TRBJ2-7, with D maybe TRBD1 (7 bases). The germline CDR1 and CDR2 sequences are SGHRS and YFSETQ. The CDR3 contains 17 residues. Trimming removed 0 bases at V and 3 bases at J, with 19 bases between. The CDR3 reads CASSLAPGGFESYEQYF. CDR3 DNA sequence: TGCGCCAGCAGCTTGGCCCCAGGGGGGTTCGAAAGCTACGAGCAGTACTTC.

This clonotype was observed at least ten times. The rearrangement links TRBV15 to TRBJ2-5; 7 nucleotides line up with TRBD1. Germline V gene data show CDR1 as LNHNV and CDR2 as YYDKDF (reference sequence). The V segment lost 1 base and the J segment 1 base; nucleotides outside the gene matches: 3. The CDR3 totals 15 residues. The CDR3 sequence: CATSRARDSQETQYF. The CDR3 nucleotides are TGTGCCACCAGCAGAGCCCGGGACAGCCAAGAGACCCAGTACTTC.